The sequence of this T cell receptor (beta chain) was determined in a study of T-cell memory formation after mild COVID-19. Points from the study as a whole: The finding that pre-infection memory included some responding clones suggested that cross-reactive memory joined.

On this clonotype: Its antigen is currently unknown.

V lost 0 bases, J lost 7 bases, and 13 bases lay in between. Germline V gene lookup returns CDR1 SGHTA and CDR2 FQGTGA. This CDR3 is built from 15 residues. Each CDR3 protein is one row after TCRdb ran MiXCR on the 5' RACE reads. The sample has 450,000 to 650,000 distinct CDR3 sequences, less than 25% seen once. This chain uses TRBV7-3 with TRBJ2-1; D not resolved. The sequenced sample consisted of PBMCs or a T cell subset sorted from them (not recorded which). The sequence came from an adult woman who had mild COVID-19 (a few samples of this study predate the infection). Cell type and time point are not known. CDR3 in amino acids: CASSLTGLRSNEQFF. The DNA for the CDR3 is TGTGCCAGCAGCTTAACGGGCCTACGAAGTAATGAGCAGTTCTTC.